Each of the 25 T cell receptor beta chains below was sequenced from the same sample in a study of T-cell reconstitution after alpha-beta-depleted transplantation in children. Unique molecular identifiers were incorporated during preparation of the TCRbeta library. TCRdb called the PCR reads again in MiXCR, with one record for every CDR3 protein. The sample yields hundreds of thousands of distinct CDR3 sequences, 10% to 13% seen once. The material sequenced was PBMCs, taken before TCRalphabeta/CD19-depleted stem cell transplant. These receptors were obtained from a child aged 2-9 years with inherited bone marrow failure, due to receive a stem cell transplant.

Many counts were recorded for this clonotype. V usage is TRBV27 and J usage is TRBJ1-5, with D uncertain. Germline V gene lookup returns CDR1 MNHEY and CDR2 SMNVEV (reference sequence). V gave up 0 bases and J gave up 11 bases, with 14 bases separating them. The CDR3 covers 14 residues. In nucleotides, the CDR3 is TGTGCCAGCAGTTTATCGGGCAGGCCGTCGGCCCAGCATTTT. Amino acid sequence: CASSLSGRPSAQHF.

Ten or more counts support this clonotype. The V gene is TRBV29-1, the J gene TRBJ1-1; D not certain. Trimming stripped 3 bases from V and 7 bases from J, with 3 bases between. CDR1 is SQVTM and CDR2 is ANQGSEA in the germline V gene. This CDR3 comprises 9 residues. The CDR3, as DNA: TGCAGCGTTGATCGTGAAGCTTTCTTT. Amino acids: CSVDREAFF.

At least ten counts were recorded for this clonotype. The chain carries TRBV20-1 and TRBJ2-5, with 14 bases lining up with TRBD2. With V trimmed by 5 bases and J by 5 bases, 4 bases remained unmatched. The germline CDR1 and CDR2 sequences are DFQATT and SNEGSKA (reference sequence). The CDR3 spans 14 residues. CDR3 residues: CSASGLAGDETQYF. In DNA form, the CDR3 reads TGCAGTGCTTCGGGACTAGCGGGAGACGAGACCCAGTACTTC.

This clonotype was seen many times. The V call is TRBV27, the J call TRBJ1-1, with TRBD1 matching over 7 bases. This CDR3 is 14 amino acids long. CDR1 and CDR2 from the germline V gene are MNHEY and SMNVEV (reference sequence). Losses at the gene ends were 6 bases for V and 5 bases for J; bases not matched to a gene: 9. The CDR3: CASRPGGFGTEAFF. The CDR3 DNA reads as TGTGCCAGCAGGCCAGGGGGTTTCGGAACTGAAGCTTTCTTT.

This clonotype has ten or more counts. The rearrangement uses TRBV5-1 and TRBJ2-1; TRBD2 matches at 9 bases. The V gene end was trimmed by 7 bases and the J gene end by 4 bases; junction bases not matched to a gene: 9. The CDR3 runs to 15 residues. Germline V gives CDR1 SGHRS, CDR2 YFSETQ. The CDR3 is CASGTASGAYNEQFF. Written as DNA, the CDR3 is TGCGCCAGCGGAACTGCTAGCGGGGCTTACAATGAGCAGTTCTTC.

The sample holds many counts of this clonotype. The J gene is TRBJ2-5, the V gene TRBV15, with 7 bases matching TRBD2. Per the germline V gene, CDR1 is LNHNV and CDR2 is YYDKDF (reference sequence). There are 16 residues in the CDR3. V gave up 5 bases and J gave up 2 bases; unmatched junction bases: 11. The CDR3 is CATSGLVGSGQETQYF. CDR3 DNA: TGTGCCACCAGCGGCTTAGTAGGTAGCGGGCAAGAGACCCAGTACTTC.

In its sample, this clonotype was seen a few times. V and J are TRBV12-3 or TRBV12-4 and TRBJ2-2; D perhaps matches TRBD1 (6 bases). The CDR3 length is 14 residues. Trimming cost V 6 bases and J 4 bases, with 12 bases left between them. The CDR3 coding sequence is TGTGCCAGCAGCCGGGACACCCCCACCGGGGAGCTGTTTTTT. Protein: CASSRDTPTGELFF.

Of note for this clonotype: This may arise from a read error, as a much more abundant clone is one base away. J is TRBJ2-7 and V is TRBV5-1, with 7 bases aligning to TRBD1. In germline, CDR1 is SGHRS, CDR2 YFSETQ. CDR3 length: 19 residues. The CDR3 reads CASSLAYRGQQRNSHEQYF. In DNA, the CDR3 is TGCGCCAGCAGCTTGGCCTACCGGGGACAGCAAAGAAACTCCCACGAGCAGTACTTC.

Only a few counts were recorded for this clonotype. This chain joins TRBV7-6 and TRBJ2-2, with D unresolved. CDR3 length: 16 residues. Trimming cost V 5 bases and J 1 base, with 14 bases left between them. Looked up from germline, CDR1 is SGHVS and CDR2 is FNYEAQ. The CDR3 nucleotides are TGTGCCAGCAGCCCCTATGCAGACGTGAACACCGGGGAGCTGTTTTTT. Its translation is CASSPYADVNTGELFF.

This clonotype was counted at least ten times. The V call is TRBV24-1, the J call TRBJ2-1; D is undetermined. The germline V and J ends were trimmed by 4 bases and 5 bases, with 14 bases remaining between them. Germline V gene data show CDR1 as KGHDR and CDR2 as SFDVKD. This CDR3 has 15 amino acids. The CDR3 DNA sequence: TGTGCCACCAGTGAAGGGCGCGGATACGACAATGAGCAGTTCTTC. Translation gives CATSEGRGYDNEQFF.

This clonotype was found many times. The chain employs TRBV15 and TRBJ2-7, with TRBD1 as a possible D gene (5 bases). V lost 5 bases and J lost 1, with 15 bases in between. CDR3 size: 15 residues. Germline CDR1 LNHNV, CDR2 YYDKDF (reference sequence). The CDR3 loop reads CATSPRWGESYEQYF. In DNA, the CDR3 is TGTGCCACCAGCCCGAGGTGGGGCGAATCCTACGAGCAGTACTTC.

This clonotype has more than one count but fewer than ten. V usage is TRBV28 and J usage is TRBJ2-7, with 11 positions matching TRBD2. This CDR3 contains 18 residues. With V trimmed by 5 bases and J by 1 base, 13 bases remained unmatched. Germline V gene data show CDR1 as MDHEN and CDR2 as SYDVKM. Here the CDR3 reads CASSPLGTSGRYSYEQYF. CDR3 bases: TGTGCCAGCAGTCCTTTAGGGACTAGCGGCCGATATTCCTACGAGCAGTACTTC.

This chain uses TRBV10-3 with TRBJ2-2, with TRBD1 identical over 7 bases. The junction had 7 bases not matched to a gene; V was cut back by 0 bases and J by 3 bases. The CDR3 is made up of 17 amino acids. Germline CDR1 ENHRY, CDR2 SYGVKD. The CDR3, as DNA: TGTGCCATCAGTGAGTCCGGACAGGCCTACGACACCGGGGAGCTGTTTTTT. It is translated as CAISESGQAYDTGELFF.

This clonotype has ten or more counts. This chain joins TRBV7-9 and TRBJ2-3; TRBD1 or TRBD2 may be the D gene (5 bases each). This CDR3 has 17 amino acids. CDR1 and CDR2 from the germline V gene are SEHNR and FQNEAQ (reference sequence). Deletions cut 2 bases from V and 2 bases from J, with 17 bases between. The CDR3 DNA reads TGTGCCAGCAGCTTAATTTCTCGGGACGGCCTCACAGATACGCAGTATTTT. Amino acid sequence: CASSLISRDGLTDTQYF.

This clonotype was recorded at least ten times. The rearrangement uses TRBV4-3 and TRBJ2-1; 8 positions agree with TRBD2. J gave up 0 bases and V 4 bases, and 8 bases lay outside the gene matches. Germline V lookup: CDR1 LGHNA, CDR2 YSLEER. This CDR3 has 17 amino acids. CDR3 bases: TGCGCCAGCAGCCCCGGGGTAGCGGGACCCTCCTACAATGAGCAGTTCTTC. Protein product: CASSPGVAGPSYNEQFF.

The chain links TRBV11-2 to TRBJ2-3; no clear D. Trimming cost V 0 bases and J 5 bases, with 6 bases left between them. There are 13 residues in the CDR3. Germline V gene sequence: CDR1 SGHAT, CDR2 FQNNGV. CDR3 loop: CASSLDHLDTQYF. The CDR3 region has the DNA TGTGCCAGCAGCTTAGATCACCTAGATACGCAGTATTTT.

This clonotype has more than one count but fewer than ten. The CDR3 DNA sequence: TGTGCCATCAGTGGACTAGCCGAAGAGCAGTACTTC. The encoded protein is CAISGLAEEQYF. The V call is TRBV10-3, the J call TRBJ2-7; TRBD2 aligns across 7 bases. Germline CDR1 and CDR2: ENHRY and SYGVKD. Trimming took 4 bases from V and 7 from J; bases not matched to a gene: 4. This CDR3 contains 12 residues.

This rearrangement joins TRBV2 to TRBJ2-1, with a tentative D call TRBD2 (6 bases). Germline loops: CDR1 SNHLY, CDR2 FYNNEI. The CDR3 sequence is 12 residues long. The V and J ends lost 4 bases and 13 bases respectively, with 14 bases between them. The DNA of the CDR3 is TGTGCCAGCAGTGGACTAGAGCGGCTTCAGTTCTTC. It yields the protein CASSGLERLQFF.

This clonotype was observed at least ten times. The V call is TRBV12-5, the J call TRBJ1-5, with D unclear. In germline, CDR1 is LGHNT, CDR2 FRNRAP. Trimming pared 1 base from V and 4 bases from J, leaving 14 bases between. The CDR3 sequence is 16 residues long. CDR3 sequence: CASGLGPGKLNQPQHF. The CDR3 DNA reads as TGTGCTAGTGGTTTGGGTCCAGGTAAATTGAATCAGCCCCAGCATTTT.

This clonotype was counted a few times. The gene calls are TRBV9 and TRBJ2-2, with D unclear. The CDR3 loop spans 15 amino acids. Trimming left V 0 bases short and J 2 bases short, with 8 bases between. Germline lookup yields CDR1 SGDLS and CDR2 YYNGEE. CDR3 DNA: TGTGCCAGCAGCGTAGGTACAGTTAACACCGGGGAGCTGTTTTTT. Translating gives CASSVGTVNTGELFF.

A note on this clonotype: A read error may be the cause here, since a much bigger clone is one base away. The V call is TRBV18, the J call TRBJ2-3; 7 positions match TRBD2. There are 13 residues in the CDR3. Germline V lookup: CDR1 KGHSH, CDR2 LQKENI. CDR3 in amino acids: CASSKTSTETQYF. DNA of the CDR3: TGTGCCAGCTCAAAGACTAGCACAGAAACGCAGTATTTT.

The rearrangement uses TRBV4-3 and TRBJ2-1; the match to TRBD2 covers 8 bases. The trim removed 0 bases at V and 2 bases at J, leaving 6 bases unmatched. Per germline, CDR1 LGHNA and CDR2 YSLEER. The CDR3 is 17 residues long. As DNA, the CDR3 is TGCGCCAGCAGCCAAGAGCCAGCGGGAGTGGCCTACAATGAGCAGTTCTTC. It is translated as CASSQEPAGVAYNEQFF.

This clonotype was seen at least ten times. The CDR3 region has the DNA TGTGCCAGCAGTCGGTTAGCCCCCTACAATGAGCAGTTCTTC. Its translation is CASSRLAPYNEQFF. This chain links TRBV27 with TRBJ2-1; D not certain. From germline, CDR1 is MNHEY and CDR2 SMNVEV (reference sequence). V was cut by 5 bases and J by 2 bases, with 10 bases left in between. The CDR3 extends over 14 amino acids.

This clonotype was found many times. J is TRBJ2-4 and V is TRBV12-3 or TRBV12-4; possible D gene TRBD2, 5 bases. V was shortened by 9 bases and J by 3 bases, with 15 bases between the two germline ends. The CDR3 is 14 amino acids. CDR3 in amino acids: CASSPPLVKNIQYF. The CDR3 nucleotides are TGTGCCAGTTCCCCCCCACTAGTCAAAAACATTCAGTACTTC.

A few counts support this clonotype. This sequence joins TRBV7-2 and TRBJ2-1; D gene ambiguous. V lost 2 bases and J 10 bases, leaving 12 bases between the germline ends. In germline, CDR1 is SGHTA, CDR2 FQGNSA. This CDR3 is built from 13 residues. CDR3 sequence (DNA): TGTGCCAGCAGCTTAATCCCGACGCAGGAGCAGTTCTTC. Its translation is CASSLIPTQEQFF.